This entry features one T cell receptor (beta chain) sequence. The source of the sample is a study of blood T cell repertoires in COVID-19. Background on the study: From the United States, Italy and Spain came samples of acute and convalescent COVID-19. Nucleic acid was either cDNA or gDNA, and it came from T cells, B-cell-depleted T cells, or PBMCs.

Under the authors' procedure: Estimation of nucleated cell counts was performed using reference gene primer amplification. Clones were sequenced by immunoSEQ multiplex PCR, and TCRdb holds only the in-frame ones, with some missing. V and J calls and clone size follow that table, whereas D and trimming were derived from the DNA. The sample consists of approximately 90,000 clones, just under 85% of them appearing once. Unmatched junction bases numbered 7, after V lost 7 bases and J lost 0 bases. CDR1 is SQVTM, CDR2 ANQGSEA, per germline. The CDR3 has 17 amino acids. The sequencing sample was made of peripheral blood. The chain carries TRBV29-1 and TRBJ2-1; 15 nucleotides align to TRBD2. This TCR was recovered from a man aged 45-65 years with acute or convalescent COVID-19. The CDR3 DNA reads as TGCAGCGCATCGGGACTAGCGGGAGGAAGCTCCTACAATGAGCAGTTCTTC. Its protein product is CSASGLAGGSSYNEQFF.